The next 19 T cell receptor beta chains were all read from a single sample in a study of technical replicates of blood from a few donors. Method: immunoSEQ multiplex PCR; TCRdb's copy keeps in-frame clones and lacks some. The sample records fewer than 100,000 clones, around 97% being singletons. The sequenced sample consisted of T cells isolated from PBMCs. Source of these receptors: a human donor in good health.

This chain connects TRBV10-1 to TRBJ1-5, with D tentatively TRBD1 (6 bases). Trimming left V 5 bases short and J 7 bases short, with 12 bases between. CDR1 and CDR2 (germline): WNHNN, SYGVQD (reference sequence). The CDR3 is 13 residues long. CDR3 coding DNA: TGCGCCAGCAGTTCAGGGGCGAGACAGCCCCAGCATTTT. Protein sequence: CASSSGARQPQHF.

V is TRBV2 and J is TRBJ2-5, with D tentatively TRBD1 (5 bases). Trimming left V 5 bases short and J 7 bases short, with 14 bases between. CDR1 is SNHLY and CDR2 is FYNNEI in the germline V gene. The CDR3 runs 13 residues. CDR3 bases: TGTGCCAGCAGTAAGCAGGGTCTTAGGACCCAGTACTTC. This sequence encodes CASSKQGLRTQYF.

The chain uses TRBV27 and TRBJ2-1; 9 nucleotides line up with TRBD1. The CDR3 loop spans 16 amino acids. The V and J ends lost 5 bases and 4 bases, in that order; junction bases with no gene match: 9. Germline lookup yields CDR1 MNHEY and CDR2 SMNVEV (reference sequence). For the CDR3, the DNA is TGTGCCAGCAGTCCGGGGACAGGGATAAGATACAATGAGCAGTTCTTC. It is translated as CASSPGTGIRYNEQFF.

This chain joins TRBV10-2 and TRBJ1-4; 10 bases line up with TRBD1. J was trimmed by 2 bases and V by 6 bases; bases with no gene match: 15. This CDR3 region has 19 residues. Germline CDR1 reads WSHSY; CDR2 reads SAAADI. CDR3: CASSDGPPGQGTTNEKLFF. CDR3 sequence (DNA): TGCGCCAGCAGCGATGGGCCCCCGGGACAGGGGACCACTAATGAAAAACTGTTTTTT.

V and J are TRBV2 and TRBJ2-5, with TRBD1 as a possible D gene (6 bases). This CDR3 is built from 16 residues. Germline-derived CDR1 and CDR2 are SNHLY and FYNNEI. V was trimmed by 4 bases and J by 0 bases, leaving 15 bases between them. Here the CDR3 DNA reads TGTGCCAGCAGTGCAACTGGGGGCTTGTACCAAGAGACCCAGTACTTC. Translated, it gives CASSATGGLYQETQYF. The full variable domain, its missing parts supplied by reference TRBV2 and TRBJ2-5, is EPEVTQTPSHQVTQMGQEVILRCVPISNHLYFYWYRQILGQKVEFLVSFYNNEISEKSEIFDDQFSVERPDGSNFTLKIRSTKLEDSAMYFCASSATGGLYQETQYFGPGTRLLVL.

The CDR3 bases are TGCAGCGTGTTTTCAGTGCTAGCCGACATTATAACGAACAATGAGCAGTTCTTC. Protein sequence: CSVFSVLADIITNNEQFF. The chain recombines TRBV29-1 with TRBJ2-1; possibly TRBD2 for D (5 bases). With 6 bases removed from V and 5 bases from J, the gap between germline ends came to 29 bases. This CDR3 contains 18 residues. Germline V gene sequence: CDR1 SQVTM, CDR2 ANQGSEA.

This chain links TRBV5-1 with TRBJ2-5, with TRBD1 matching 7 bases. This CDR3 contains 15 residues. The V gene end was trimmed by 1 base and the J gene end by 4 bases; junction bases not matched to a gene: 7. From germline, CDR1 is SGHRS and CDR2 YFSETQ. The CDR3 sequence is CASSLTGVVSETQYF. In DNA form, the CDR3 reads TGCGCCAGCAGCTTGACAGGGGTAGTTTCAGAGACCCAGTACTTC. Drawing the rest from reference TRBV5-1 and TRBJ2-5, the complete variable domain is KAGVTQTPRYLIKTRGQQVTLSCSPISGHRSVSWYQQTPGQGLQFLFEYFSETQRNKGNFPGRFSGRQFSNSRSEMNVSTLELGDSALYLCASSLTGVVSETQYFGPGTRLLVL.

The V call is TRBV7-9, the J call TRBJ1-6; D may be TRBD1 (6 bases). Germline CDR1 reads SEHNR; CDR2 reads FQNEAQ (reference sequence). V was pared by 10 bases and J by 5 bases, with 21 bases between. The CDR3 runs 16 residues. CDR3 loop: CATIHQGPVNNSPLHF. CDR3 nucleotide sequence: TGTGCCACCATCCATCAGGGGCCAGTTAATAATTCACCCCTCCACTTT.

For the CDR3, the DNA is TGCGCCAGCAGCTTGGGTGGACAGGGATCCGATGGCTACACCTTC. As protein: CASSLGGQGSDGYTF. The chain joins TRBV5-1 to TRBJ1-2; 8 bases map to TRBD1. Looked up from germline, CDR1 is SGHRS and CDR2 is YFSETQ. CDR3 length equals 15 residues. The V and J ends lost 0 bases and 6 bases, in that order; junction bases with no gene match: 7.

The sample holds a few counts of this clone. V is TRBV20-1 and J is TRBJ1-1; no definite D call. The CDR3 length is 11 residues. Trimming cost V 3 bases and J 4 bases, with 6 bases left between them. CDR1 DFQATT and CDR2 SNEGSKA come from the germline V gene (reference sequence). The CDR3 sequence: CSASRSTEAFF. CDR3 nucleotide sequence: TGCAGTGCTAGTCGGAGCACTGAAGCTTTCTTT.

The chain links TRBV27 to TRBJ2-1, with 9 bases fitting TRBD2. The junction had 5 bases not matched to a gene; V was cut back by 3 bases and J by 8 bases. Germline-derived CDR1 and CDR2 are MNHEY and SMNVEV (reference sequence). The length of the CDR3 is 14 residues. CDR3 bases: TGTGCCAGCAGTTTGGGGACTAGCACCTATGAGCAGTTCTTC. Its translation is CASSLGTSTYEQFF.

The CDR3 here is CASSFGGGGYNEQFF. CDR3 nucleotide sequence: TGTGCCAGCAGCTTCGGGGGCGGGGGGTACAATGAGCAGTTCTTC. The chain joins TRBV7-3 to TRBJ2-1, with 8 positions matching TRBD2. The CDR3 covers 15 residues. After removal of 3 bases from V and 4 bases from J, the junction contained 5 bases not matched to a gene. Germline V lookup: CDR1 SGHTA, CDR2 FQGTGA.

This rearrangement joins TRBV9 to TRBJ2-7; tentative D call: TRBD1 (5 bases). Trimming took off 1 base at V and 2 bases at J, with 10 bases between the two ends. The CDR3 is made up of 14 amino acids. The germline V gene has CDR1 SGDLS and CDR2 YYNGEE. CDR3 region: CASSVQGATYEQYF. DNA for the CDR3: TGTGCCAGCAGCGTACAAGGGGCGACCTACGAGCAGTACTTC.

V usage is TRBV2 and J usage is TRBJ2-7, with 9 nucleotides matching TRBD2. This CDR3 has 14 residues. V was clipped by 3 bases and J by 4 bases; unmatched bases: 4. CDR1 is SNHLY, CDR2 FYNNEI, per germline. The CDR3 DNA reads TGTGCCAGCAGTGATCCTAGCGGGGCATACGAGCAGTACTTC. This gives the protein CASSDPSGAYEQYF.

The chain combines TRBV15 with TRBJ1-4, with TRBD1 matching over 9 bases. The junction had 10 bases not matched to a gene; V was cut back by 1 base and J by 4 bases. CDR1 and CDR2 (germline): LNHNV, YYDKDF (reference sequence). The CDR3 has 18 amino acids. The CDR3 sequence is CATSRGVSGTGYNEKLFF. DNA for the CDR3: TGTGCCACCAGCAGAGGGGTTTCCGGGACAGGGTATAATGAAAAACTGTTTTTT.

The chain carries TRBV5-1 and TRBJ1-2; D uncertain. Germline V lookup: CDR1 SGHRS, CDR2 YFSETQ. This CDR3 is 13 amino acids long. Trimming shortened V by 2 bases and J by 5 bases, and 10 bases separated the two germline ends. Here the CDR3 reads CASSFTLRYGYTF. CDR3 sequence (DNA): TGCGCCAGCAGCTTCACATTGAGGTATGGCTACACCTTC.

V gene TRBV28 combines with J gene TRBJ1-2; 7 positions agree with TRBD1. The CDR3 covers 16 residues. Germline assignment: CDR1 MDHEN and CDR2 SYDVKM. V was pared by 2 bases and J by 2 bases, with 8 bases of the junction left unmatched. This CDR3 reads CASSLLPTTGNYGYTF. The DNA of the CDR3 is TGTGCCAGCAGTTTACTCCCCACGACAGGGAACTATGGCTACACCTTC.

J is TRBJ2-4 and V is TRBV30, with 13 bases lining up with TRBD2. This CDR3 region has 15 residues. Unmatched junction bases numbered 6, after V lost 8 bases and J lost 2 bases. Germline loops: CDR1 GTSNPN, CDR2 SVGIG (reference sequence). The CDR3 here is CAQTSGGRTKNIQYF. DNA of the CDR3: TGTGCCCAGACTAGCGGGGGGCGTACCAAAAACATTCAGTACTTC.

The chain carries TRBV20-1 and TRBJ2-7, with D perhaps matching TRBD1 (6 bases). This CDR3 comprises 11 residues. The V end lost 5 bases, the J end lost 2 bases, and 7 bases lay between the germline ends. The germline V gene encodes CDR1 DFQATT and CDR2 SNEGSKA (reference sequence). The CDR3 protein is CSARQAYEQYF. The CDR3 DNA sequence: TGCAGTGCTCGACAGGCCTACGAGCAGTACTTC.